These T cell receptor beta chains were read from a single sample in a study of shared clonotypes between healthy human individuals. Sequencing used immunoSEQ multiplex PCR; TCRdb keeps in-frame clones, though not all of them. The repertoire consists of 1,500,000 or so clones, with approximately 98.5% occurring once and the leading ten covering 0.36%. Sequencing was done on a sample of naive CD4+ T cells sorted from blood. These receptors were collected from a man younger than 40 in good health. The CDR3 runs from the conserved cysteine through the conserved F or W. The order of the fields is V gene, D gene, clone size, J gene, CDR3 DNA, CDR3 protein. D genes are given only for firm matches. The listing skips clone size in some rows; elsewhere it reads once, few, many or a size class.

v_call: TRBV6-5; d_call: NA; clone_size: NA; j_call: TRBJ1-4; cdr3_nt: TGTGCCAGCAGTCCCGGGACCCTACTGTTTTTT; cdr3_aa: CASSPGTLLFF
v_call: TRBV18; d_call: NA; clone_size: NA; j_call: TRBJ1-5; cdr3_nt: TGTGCCAGCTCTTTACGAGTGGGTGTAGGCCTTACAGAAAATAGCAATCAGCCCCAGCATTTT; cdr3_aa: CASSLRVGVGLTENSNQPQHF
v_call: TRBV28; d_call: TRBD2; clone_size: NA; j_call: TRBJ2-7; cdr3_nt: TGTGCCAGCAGTTTAGCGGGAGGGCCGCGGGAGCAGTACTTC; cdr3_aa: CASSLAGGPREQYF
v_call: TRBV9; d_call: NA; clone_size: NA; j_call: TRBJ2-1; cdr3_nt: TGTGCCAGCAGCGTAGAGCCCCAGGGAACCTACAATGAGCAGTTCTTC; cdr3_aa: CASSVEPQGTYNEQFF
v_call: TRBV19; d_call: TRBD1; clone_size: NA; j_call: TRBJ2-7; cdr3_nt: TGTGCCAGTAGACCTAGATCCGGGACAGGGAGCAACGAGCAGTACTTC; cdr3_aa: CASRPRSGTGSNEQYF
v_call: TRBV7-9; d_call: NA; clone_size: NA; j_call: TRBJ1-1; cdr3_nt: TGTGCCAGCAGCTTAGACAGGTACGACCCTGAAGCTTTCTTT; cdr3_aa: CASSLDRYDPEAFF
v_call: TRBV5-5; d_call: NA; clone_size: NA; j_call: TRBJ1-2; cdr3_nt: TGTGCCAGCAGCCCCTACACCTTC; cdr3_aa: CASSPYTF
v_call: TRBV27; d_call: TRBD2; clone_size: NA; j_call: TRBJ2-1; cdr3_nt: TGTGCCAGCAGTGTCTCCCGGGACTACGACAATGAGCAGTTCTTC; cdr3_aa: CASSVSRDYDNEQFF
v_call: TRBV18; d_call: TRBD1; clone_size: NA; j_call: TRBJ2-2; cdr3_nt: TGTGCCAGCTCACGGACAGGGACCACCGGGGAGCTGTTTTTT; cdr3_aa: CASSRTGTTGELFF
v_call: TRBV6-5; d_call: NA; clone_size: NA; j_call: TRBJ2-1; cdr3_nt: TGTGCCAGCAGTTACTCCGGGACCTCCTACAATGAGCAGTTCTTC; cdr3_aa: CASSYSGTSYNEQFF
v_call: TRBV28; d_call: NA; clone_size: NA; j_call: TRBJ2-7; cdr3_nt: TGTGCCAGCAGTTTGTATGGTACGGGCTACGAGCAGTACTTC; cdr3_aa: CASSLYGTGYEQYF
v_call: TRBV5-1; d_call: NA; clone_size: NA; j_call: TRBJ2-3; cdr3_nt: TGCGCCAGCAGCTTGGACCTGGTCACAGATACGCAGTATTTT; cdr3_aa: CASSLDLVTDTQYF
v_call: TRBV7-9; d_call: TRBD2; clone_size: NA; j_call: TRBJ2-1; cdr3_nt: TGTGCCAGCAGCTGGACGGGACTAGCGGACAATGAGCAGTTCTTC; cdr3_aa: CASSWTGLADNEQFF
v_call: TRBV7-3; d_call: NA; clone_size: NA; j_call: TRBJ2-2; cdr3_nt: TGTGCCAGCAGCTTAGCGAAAGCCGGGGAGCTGTTTTTT; cdr3_aa: CASSLAKAGELFF
v_call: TRBV25-1; d_call: NA; clone_size: once; j_call: TRBJ2-4; cdr3_nt: TGTGCCAGCAGTGAACACTCTCTGGCGGCCATTCAGTACTTC; cdr3_aa: CASSEHSLAAIQYF
v_call: TRBV7-2; d_call: NA; clone_size: NA; j_call: TRBJ2-5; cdr3_nt: TGTGCCAGCAGCTTGAGAGGGGTGGGGACCCAGTACTTC; cdr3_aa: CASSLRGVGTQYF
v_call: TRBV2; d_call: NA; clone_size: NA; j_call: TRBJ1-4; cdr3_nt: TGTGCCAGCAGTGAATTCGGGGAAAAACTGTTTTTT; cdr3_aa: CASSEFGEKLFF
v_call: TRBV4-1; d_call: NA; clone_size: NA; j_call: TRBJ1-1; cdr3_nt: TGCGCCAGCAGCCAAGTAGGCGGGGAGTCGAACACTGAAGCTTTCTTT; cdr3_aa: CASSQVGGESNTEAFF
v_call: TRBV5-6; d_call: NA; clone_size: NA; j_call: TRBJ2-7; cdr3_nt: TGTGCCAGCAGCTCAACAGGGTACGAGCAGTACTTC; cdr3_aa: CASSSTGYEQYF
v_call: TRBV19; d_call: NA; clone_size: NA; j_call: TRBJ2-7; cdr3_nt: TGTGCCAGTAGCCCCACAGGTTCCGGGTACGAGCAGTACTTC; cdr3_aa: CASSPTGSGYEQYF
v_call: TRBV28; d_call: NA; clone_size: NA; j_call: TRBJ2-7; cdr3_nt: TGTGCCAGCAGTTTAAGCGGAGGCTACGAGCAGTACTTC; cdr3_aa: CASSLSGGYEQYF
v_call: TRBV10-1; d_call: NA; clone_size: once; j_call: TRBJ1-1; cdr3_nt: TGCGCCAGCAGCCTGGACAGAAACACTGAAGCTTTCTTT; cdr3_aa: CASSLDRNTEAFF
v_call: TRBV6-6; d_call: TRBD2; clone_size: NA; j_call: TRBJ2-1; cdr3_nt: TGTGCCAGCAGTTACAGGACTAGGCCGGACAATGAGCAGTTCTTC; cdr3_aa: CASSYRTRPDNEQFF
v_call: TRBV5-6; d_call: TRBD2; clone_size: NA; j_call: TRBJ2-7; cdr3_nt: TGTGCCAGCAGCCCGGGACTAGCGGGAGTTTATCTCTACGAGCAGTACTTC; cdr3_aa: CASSPGLAGVYLYEQYF
v_call: TRBV15; d_call: NA; clone_size: once; j_call: TRBJ1-3; cdr3_nt: TGTGCCACCAGCAGAGATATCTTGCCTGGAAACACCATATATTTT; cdr3_aa: CATSRDILPGNTIYF
v_call: TRBV18; d_call: TRBD1; clone_size: once; j_call: TRBJ1-5; cdr3_nt: TGTGCCAGCGCAAGCCGGGACAGCTACAATCAGCCCCAGCATTTT; cdr3_aa: CASASRDSYNQPQHF
v_call: TRBV7-2; d_call: TRBD2; clone_size: NA; j_call: TRBJ2-1; cdr3_nt: TGTGCCAGCAGCCTCAGGACTAGCGCTTACTACAATGAGCAGTTCTTC; cdr3_aa: CASSLRTSAYYNEQFF
v_call: TRBV6-1; d_call: NA; clone_size: NA; j_call: TRBJ2-7; cdr3_nt: TGTGCCAGCACGCCAGAGCCTACCTACGAGCAGTACTTC; cdr3_aa: CASTPEPTYEQYF
v_call: TRBV7-8; d_call: TRBD2; clone_size: NA; j_call: TRBJ2-3; cdr3_nt: TGTGCCAGCAGCCTGGGGTTCAGCGGGAGAGCGGGGACGCAGTATTTT; cdr3_aa: CASSLGFSGRAGTQYF
v_call: TRBV5-1; d_call: NA; clone_size: NA; j_call: TRBJ2-7; cdr3_nt: TGCGCCAGCAGCTTGGACCTAGCAGCTCCCTACGAGCAGTACTTC; cdr3_aa: CASSLDLAAPYEQYF
v_call: TRBV5-8; d_call: TRBD1; clone_size: once; j_call: TRBJ1-2; cdr3_nt: TGTGCCAGCAGCCCCAGGTTGGGACAGGGAAGCTATGGCTACACCTTC; cdr3_aa: CASSPRLGQGSYGYTF
v_call: TRBV7-2; d_call: NA; clone_size: NA; j_call: TRBJ2-5; cdr3_nt: TGTGCCAGCAGCTTCAACGGTGGGGTGGAGACCCAGTACTTC; cdr3_aa: CASSFNGGVETQYF
v_call: TRBV5-6; d_call: NA; clone_size: NA; j_call: TRBJ2-7; cdr3_nt: TGTGCCAGCAGCTTGTTAGGGGAATCCTACGAGCAGTACTTC; cdr3_aa: CASSLLGESYEQYF
v_call: TRBV4-1; d_call: NA; clone_size: few; j_call: TRBJ1-2; cdr3_nt: TGCGCCAGCAGCGATTTGCCGGGCTATGGCTACACCTTC; cdr3_aa: CASSDLPGYGYTF
v_call: TRBV18; d_call: NA; clone_size: NA; j_call: TRBJ2-1; cdr3_nt: TGTGCCAGCTCACCACAGATTGGCCGCCAGGTGGGTGAGCAGTTCTTC; cdr3_aa: CASSPQIGRQVGEQFF
v_call: TRBV7-2; d_call: NA; clone_size: NA; j_call: TRBJ2-1; cdr3_nt: TGTGCCAGCAGCCGCTCTTCGTTCCATGAGCAGTTCTTC; cdr3_aa: CASSRSSFHEQFF
v_call: TRBV14; d_call: TRBD1; clone_size: NA; j_call: TRBJ1-3; cdr3_nt: TGTGCCAGCAGCCAAGATCGCGGGTCAGGGGGCTCTGGAAACACCATATATTTT; cdr3_aa: CASSQDRGSGGSGNTIYF
v_call: TRBV29-1; d_call: TRBD2; clone_size: NA; j_call: TRBJ2-7; cdr3_nt: TGCAGCGTTGAGGCAAGGACTAGCGGGAATCCTCGCTACGAGCAGTACTTC; cdr3_aa: CSVEARTSGNPRYEQYF
v_call: TRBV7-9; d_call: NA; clone_size: NA; j_call: TRBJ1-1; cdr3_nt: TGTGCCAGCACCGGGGGCCAGGTGAACACTGAAGCTTTCTTT; cdr3_aa: CASTGGQVNTEAFF
v_call: TRBV18; d_call: TRBD2; clone_size: NA; j_call: TRBJ2-5; cdr3_nt: TGTGCCAGCTCACCACCCGGGACTAGCGGGAGGGAGACCCAGTACTTC; cdr3_aa: CASSPPGTSGRETQYF
v_call: TRBV6-1; d_call: NA; clone_size: NA; j_call: TRBJ2-7; cdr3_nt: TGTGCCAGCAGTGAAGCGCGGGCGCCAGGCGAGCAGTACTTC; cdr3_aa: CASSEARAPGEQYF